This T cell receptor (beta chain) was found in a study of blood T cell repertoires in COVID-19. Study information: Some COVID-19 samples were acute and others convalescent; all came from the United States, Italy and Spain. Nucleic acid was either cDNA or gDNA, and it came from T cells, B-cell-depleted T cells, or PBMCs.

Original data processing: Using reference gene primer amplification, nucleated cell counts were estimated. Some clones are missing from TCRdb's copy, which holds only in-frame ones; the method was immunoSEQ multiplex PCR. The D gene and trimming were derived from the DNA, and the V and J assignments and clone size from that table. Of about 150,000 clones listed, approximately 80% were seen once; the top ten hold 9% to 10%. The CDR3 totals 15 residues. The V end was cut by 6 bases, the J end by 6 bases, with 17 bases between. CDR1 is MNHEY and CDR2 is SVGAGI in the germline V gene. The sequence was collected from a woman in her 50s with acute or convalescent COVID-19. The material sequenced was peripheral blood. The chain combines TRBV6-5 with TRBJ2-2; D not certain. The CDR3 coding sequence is TGTGCCAGCAGGTTCATCTCAGAACCTCCCGGGGAGCTGTTTTTT. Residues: CASRFISEPPGELFF.